The following is a T cell receptor (beta chain) sequence with its context. Its antigen is undetermined. Other DNA variants within this sample encode the same CDR3. Assay: immunoSEQ multiplex PCR; the TCRdb copy retains only in-frame clones and omits some. The table includes over a million clones, roughly 96% detected once. These data originate in a study of shared clonotypes between healthy human individuals. Regarding the study as a whole: Sampling used blood alone; tissue repertoires probably differ. Rarefaction revealed incomplete sorted-subset sequencing despite large depth. Owing to a small donor count, the genetic and exposure-history diversity represented was limited.

V gave up 6 bases and J gave up 2 bases; unmatched junction bases: 2. Germline V gene lookup returns CDR1 KGHSH and CDR2 LQKENI. The CDR3 runs 14 residues. The specimen was naive CD4+ T cells sorted from blood. Noted subset: CD45RA+ positively selected. This clonotype originated in a man between 25 and 39 years old in good health. The chain recombines TRBV18 with TRBJ2-1, with TRBD1 matching 9 bases. CDR3 sequence: CASSGTGPYNEQFF. In DNA, the CDR3 is TGTGCCAGCTCCGGGACAGGGCCCTACAATGAGCAGTTCTTC.